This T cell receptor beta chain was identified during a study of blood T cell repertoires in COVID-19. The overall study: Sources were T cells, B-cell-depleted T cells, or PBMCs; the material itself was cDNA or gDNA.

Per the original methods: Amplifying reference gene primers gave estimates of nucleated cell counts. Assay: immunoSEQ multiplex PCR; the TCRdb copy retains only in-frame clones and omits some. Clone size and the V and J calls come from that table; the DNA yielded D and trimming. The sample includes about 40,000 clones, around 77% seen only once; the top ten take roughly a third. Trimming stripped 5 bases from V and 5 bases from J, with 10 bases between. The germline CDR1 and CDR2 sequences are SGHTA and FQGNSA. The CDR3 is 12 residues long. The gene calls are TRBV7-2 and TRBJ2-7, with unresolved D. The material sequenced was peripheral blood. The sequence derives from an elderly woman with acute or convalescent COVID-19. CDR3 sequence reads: CASSPTLDEQYF. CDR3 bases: TGTGCCAGCAGCCCCACCCTAGACGAGCAGTACTTC.